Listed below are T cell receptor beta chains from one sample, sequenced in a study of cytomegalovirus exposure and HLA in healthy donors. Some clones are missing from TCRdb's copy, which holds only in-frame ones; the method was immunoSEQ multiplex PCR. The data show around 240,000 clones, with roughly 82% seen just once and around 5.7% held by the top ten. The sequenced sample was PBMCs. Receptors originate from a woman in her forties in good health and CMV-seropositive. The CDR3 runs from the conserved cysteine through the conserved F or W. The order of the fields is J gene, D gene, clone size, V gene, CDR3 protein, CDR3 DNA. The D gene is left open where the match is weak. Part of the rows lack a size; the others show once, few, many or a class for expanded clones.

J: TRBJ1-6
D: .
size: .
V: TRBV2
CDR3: CASSEAGYYNSPLHF
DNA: TGTGCCAGCAGTGAGGCTGGTTACTATAATTCACCCCTCCACTTT

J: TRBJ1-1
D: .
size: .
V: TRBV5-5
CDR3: CASSLQEGRWAEAFF
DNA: TGTGCCAGCAGCTTGCAGGAGGGGCGGTGGGCTGAAGCTTTCTTT

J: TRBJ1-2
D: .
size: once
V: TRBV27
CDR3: CASSLTTNSVYGYTF
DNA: TGTGCCAGCAGTTTAACGACAAATTCGGTCTATGGCTACACCTTC

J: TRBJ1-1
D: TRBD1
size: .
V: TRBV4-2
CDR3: CASSLGTGGDTEAFF
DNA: TGTGCCAGCAGCCTGGGGACAGGGGGCGACACTGAAGCTTTCTTT

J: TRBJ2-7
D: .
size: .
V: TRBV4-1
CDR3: CASSPKYRGGGAGLSYEQYF
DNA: TGCGCCAGCAGCCCCAAGTACAGGGGTGGGGGCGCGGGACTCTCCTACGAGCAGTACTTC

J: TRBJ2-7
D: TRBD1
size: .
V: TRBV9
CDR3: CASSVAVGTGAEQYF
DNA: TGTGCCAGCAGCGTAGCTGTTGGGACAGGGGCCGAGCAGTACTTC

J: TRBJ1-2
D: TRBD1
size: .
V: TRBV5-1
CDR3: CASSWPTGDGYTF
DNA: TGCGCCAGCAGCTGGCCGACAGGGGATGGCTACACCTTC

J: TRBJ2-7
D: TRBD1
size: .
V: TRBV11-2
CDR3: CASSQDRDRGYEQYF
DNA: TGTGCCAGCAGTCAAGACCGGGACAGGGGGTACGAGCAGTACTTC

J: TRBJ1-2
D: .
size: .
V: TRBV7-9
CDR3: CASSYAQGGYGYTF
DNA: TGTGCCAGCAGTTACGCGCAGGGAGGCTATGGCTACACCTTC

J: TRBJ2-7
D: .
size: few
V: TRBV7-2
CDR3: CASSFRPLGDHEQYF
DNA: TGTGCCAGCAGTTTTAGACCCCTAGGCGACCACGAGCAGTACTTC

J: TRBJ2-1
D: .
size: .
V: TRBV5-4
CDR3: CASSLGLAYNEQFF
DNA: TGTGCCAGCAGCTTGGGTCTAGCCTACAATGAGCAGTTCTTC

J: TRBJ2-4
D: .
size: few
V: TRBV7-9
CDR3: CASSRTDTKNIQYF
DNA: TGTGCCAGCAGTCGCACGGACACCAAAAACATTCAGTACTTC

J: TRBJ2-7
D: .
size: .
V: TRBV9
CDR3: CASSVGVDSIYEQYF
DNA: TGTGCCAGCAGCGTAGGAGTGGACAGTATCTACGAGCAGTACTTC

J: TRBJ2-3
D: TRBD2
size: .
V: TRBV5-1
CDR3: CASSLRASGGVADTQYF
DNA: TGCGCCAGCAGCTTGAGAGCTAGCGGGGGGGTTGCAGATACGCAGTATTTT

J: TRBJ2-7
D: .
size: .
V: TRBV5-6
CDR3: CASSLLRDRSTYEQYF
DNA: TGTGCCAGCAGCTTGTTGCGGGACAGATCCACCTACGAGCAGTACTTC

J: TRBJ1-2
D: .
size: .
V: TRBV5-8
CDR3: CASSLGRGDGYTF
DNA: TGTGCCAGCAGCTTGGGCAGGGGAGATGGCTACACCTTC

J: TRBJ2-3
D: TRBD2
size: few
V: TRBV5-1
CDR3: CASSLLGTSGVDTQYF
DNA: TGCGCCAGCAGCTTGCTAGGGACTAGCGGGGTAGATACGCAGTATTTT

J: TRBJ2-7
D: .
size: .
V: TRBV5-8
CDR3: CASSSDNYEQYF
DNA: TGTGCCAGCAGCTCGGACAACTACGAGCAGTACTTC

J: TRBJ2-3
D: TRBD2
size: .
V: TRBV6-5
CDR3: CASRSPGLAIDTQYF
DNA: TGTGCCAGCAGGTCACCGGGACTAGCAATAGATACGCAGTATTTT

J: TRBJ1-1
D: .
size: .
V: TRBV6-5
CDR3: CASRRSAMNTEAFF
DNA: TGTGCCAGCCGGAGGTCGGCCATGAACACTGAAGCTTTCTTT

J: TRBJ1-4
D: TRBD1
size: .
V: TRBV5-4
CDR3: CASSGGQREKLFF
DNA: TGTGCCAGCAGCGGGGGACAGCGTGAAAAACTGTTTTTT